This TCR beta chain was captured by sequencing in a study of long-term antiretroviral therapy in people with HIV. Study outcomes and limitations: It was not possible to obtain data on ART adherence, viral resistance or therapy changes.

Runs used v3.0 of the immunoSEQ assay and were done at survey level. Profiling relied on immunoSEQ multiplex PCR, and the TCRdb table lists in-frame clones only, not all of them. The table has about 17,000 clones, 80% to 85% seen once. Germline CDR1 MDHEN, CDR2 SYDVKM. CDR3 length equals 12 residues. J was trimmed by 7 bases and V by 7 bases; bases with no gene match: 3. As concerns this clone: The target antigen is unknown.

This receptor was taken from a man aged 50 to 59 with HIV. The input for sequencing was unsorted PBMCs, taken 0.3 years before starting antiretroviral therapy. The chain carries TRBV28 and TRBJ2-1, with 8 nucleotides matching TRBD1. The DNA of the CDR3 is TGTGCCAGCAATACAGGGGGGAATGAGCAGTTCTTC. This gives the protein CASNTGGNEQFF.